This T cell receptor beta chain was documented in a study of neurological immune-mediated disorders. Findings and caveats of the study: One related-CDR3 cluster, identified by phylogenetic grouping, held the repertoires of 18 of 34 multiple sclerosis patients and was a possible signature.

5'RACE with 10-nucleotide random UMIs generated the cDNA. Each CDR3 protein gets one entry after TCRdb re-called the 5' RACE reads with MiXCR. The data show tens of thousands of distinct CDR3 sequences, less than 4% seen once. This CDR3 is 15 amino acids long. CDR1 is MNHNS and CDR2 is SASEGT in the germline V gene. Trimming removed 1 base at V and 7 bases at J, with 11 bases between. This clonotype was observed many times. The antigen remains undetermined. 2 million unsorted PBMCs were stored in RNAlater at -80 °C before RNA extraction. This TCR derives from a man aged 25-40 years with multiple sclerosis. The chain is built from TRBV6-1 and TRBJ1-6; weak D call: TRBD1 (5 bases). The sequenced sample consisted of PBMCs. The CDR3 DNA reads TGTGCCAGCAGTGAAGTGAACAGGTGGAATTCACCCCTCCACTTT. This translates into CASSEVNRWNSPLHF.